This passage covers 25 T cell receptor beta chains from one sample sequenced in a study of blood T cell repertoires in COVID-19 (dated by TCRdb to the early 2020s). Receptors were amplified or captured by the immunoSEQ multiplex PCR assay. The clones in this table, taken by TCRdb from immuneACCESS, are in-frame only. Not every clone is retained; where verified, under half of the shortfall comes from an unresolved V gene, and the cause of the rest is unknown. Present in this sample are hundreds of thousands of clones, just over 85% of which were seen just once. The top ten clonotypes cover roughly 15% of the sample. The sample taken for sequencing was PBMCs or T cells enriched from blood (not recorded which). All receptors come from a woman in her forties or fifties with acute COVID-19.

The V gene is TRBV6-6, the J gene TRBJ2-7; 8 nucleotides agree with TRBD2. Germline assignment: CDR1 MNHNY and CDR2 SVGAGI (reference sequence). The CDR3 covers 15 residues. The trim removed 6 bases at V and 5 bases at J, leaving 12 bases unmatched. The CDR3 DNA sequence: TGTGCCAGCAGGCAGAGCGGGAGTCTTGGGAACGAGCAGTACTTC. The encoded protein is CASRQSGSLGNEQYF.

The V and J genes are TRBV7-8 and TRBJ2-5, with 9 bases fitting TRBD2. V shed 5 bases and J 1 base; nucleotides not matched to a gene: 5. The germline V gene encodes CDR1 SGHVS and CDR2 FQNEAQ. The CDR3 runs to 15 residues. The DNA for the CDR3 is TGTGCCAGCAGCCGTAGCGGGAGAACCCAAGAGACCCAGTACTTC. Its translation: CASSRSGRTQETQYF. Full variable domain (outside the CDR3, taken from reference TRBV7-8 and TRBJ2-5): GAGVSQSPRYKVAKRGQDVALRCDPISGHVSLFWYQQALGQGPEFLTYFQNEAQLDKSGLPSDRFFAERPEGSVSTLKIQRTQQEDSAVYLCASSRSGRTQETQYFGPGTRLLVL.

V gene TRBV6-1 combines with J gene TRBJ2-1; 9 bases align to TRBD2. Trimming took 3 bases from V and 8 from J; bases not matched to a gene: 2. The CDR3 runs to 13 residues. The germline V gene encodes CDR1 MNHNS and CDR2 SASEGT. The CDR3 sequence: CASSDVAGDEQFF. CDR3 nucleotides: TGTGCCAGCAGTGATGTAGCGGGAGATGAGCAGTTCTTC.

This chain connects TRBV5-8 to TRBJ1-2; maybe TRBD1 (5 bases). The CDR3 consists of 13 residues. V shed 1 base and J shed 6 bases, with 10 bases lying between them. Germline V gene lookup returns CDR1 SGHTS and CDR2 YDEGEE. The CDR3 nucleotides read TGTGCCAGCAGCTTGAGGGGTTCGGATGGCTACACCTTC. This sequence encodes CASSLRGSDGYTF.

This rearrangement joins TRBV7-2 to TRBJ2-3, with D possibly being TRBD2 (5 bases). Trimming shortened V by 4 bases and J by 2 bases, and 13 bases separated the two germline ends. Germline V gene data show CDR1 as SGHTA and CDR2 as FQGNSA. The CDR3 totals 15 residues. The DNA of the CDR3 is TGTGCCAGCAGCTCCCGTGGCGGGTACACAGATACGCAGTATTTT. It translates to CASSSRGGYTDTQYF.

The CDR3 DNA reads TGTGCCAGCAGCCCCAGCGCACTAGCAACTAGCTCCTACAATGAGCAGTTCTTC. It yields the protein CASSPSALATSSYNEQFF. V usage is TRBV7-2 and J usage is TRBJ2-1; a possible D gene is TRBD2 (6 bases). CDR3 length: 18 residues. The germline CDR1 and CDR2 sequences are SGHTA and FQGNSA. The ends were cut back, 5 bases at V and 0 bases at J, with 20 bases in the middle.

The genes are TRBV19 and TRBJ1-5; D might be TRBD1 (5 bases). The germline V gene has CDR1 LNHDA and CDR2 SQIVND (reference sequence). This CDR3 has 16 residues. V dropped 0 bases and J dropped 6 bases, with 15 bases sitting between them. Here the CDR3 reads CASSIDSEGTGQPQHF. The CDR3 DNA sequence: TGTGCCAGTAGTATAGATTCGGAGGGGACCGGTCAGCCCCAGCATTTT.

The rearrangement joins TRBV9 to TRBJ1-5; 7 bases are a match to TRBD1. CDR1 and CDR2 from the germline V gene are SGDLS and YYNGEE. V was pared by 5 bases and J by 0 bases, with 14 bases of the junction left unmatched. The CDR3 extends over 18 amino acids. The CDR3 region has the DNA TGTGCCAGCAGTGATGCTCACTCGGACAGGACTAGCAATCAGCCCCAGCATTTT. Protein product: CASSDAHSDRTSNQPQHF.

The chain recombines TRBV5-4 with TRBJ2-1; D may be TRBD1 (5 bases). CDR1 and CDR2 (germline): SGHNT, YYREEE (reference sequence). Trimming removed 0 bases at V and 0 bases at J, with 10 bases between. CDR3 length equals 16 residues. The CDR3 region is CASSLGGQSSYNEQFF. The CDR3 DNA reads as TGTGCCAGCAGCTTGGGGGGCCAGAGCTCCTACAATGAGCAGTTCTTC.

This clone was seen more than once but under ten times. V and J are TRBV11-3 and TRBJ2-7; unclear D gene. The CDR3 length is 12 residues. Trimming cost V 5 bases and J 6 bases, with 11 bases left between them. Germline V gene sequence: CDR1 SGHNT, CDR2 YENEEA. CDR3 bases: TGTGCCAGCAGCGACGACACCCTCGAGCAGTACTTC. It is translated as CASSDDTLEQYF.

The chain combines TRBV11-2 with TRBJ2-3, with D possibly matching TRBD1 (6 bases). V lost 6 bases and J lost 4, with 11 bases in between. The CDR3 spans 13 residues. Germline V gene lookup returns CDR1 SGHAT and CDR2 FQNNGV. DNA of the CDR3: TGTGCCAGCAGATACAGGGCGGCAGATACGCAGTATTTT. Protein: CASRYRAADTQYF. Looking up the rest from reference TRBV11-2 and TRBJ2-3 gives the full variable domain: EAGVAQSPRYKIIEKRQSVAFWCNPISGHATLYWYQQILGQGPKLLIQFQNNGVVDDSQLPKDRFSAERLKGVDSTLKIQPAKLEDSAVYLCASRYRAADTQYFGPGTRLTVL.

The CDR3 loop is CASSPGQGGITGELFF. CDR3 sequence (DNA): TGTGCCAGTAGTCCGGGACAGGGCGGGATCACCGGGGAGCTGTTTTTT. The chain recombines TRBV19 with TRBJ2-2; 9 bases are shared with TRBD1. The CDR3 is made up of 16 amino acids. Per germline, CDR1 LNHDA and CDR2 SQIVND (reference sequence). V lost 5 bases and J lost 4; bases outside the gene matches: 8. The whole variable domain, filled in from reference TRBV19 and TRBJ2-2, reads DGGITQSPKYLFRKEGQNVTLSCEQNLNHDAMYWYRQDPGQGLRLIYYSQIVNDFQKGDIAEGYSVSREKKESFPLTVTSAQKNPTAFYLCASSPGQGGITGELFFGEGSRLTVL.

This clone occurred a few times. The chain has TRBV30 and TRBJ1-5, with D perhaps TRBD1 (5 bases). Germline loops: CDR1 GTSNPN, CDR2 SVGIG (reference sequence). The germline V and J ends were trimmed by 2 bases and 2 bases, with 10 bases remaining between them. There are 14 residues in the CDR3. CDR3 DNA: TGTGCCTGGAGTCGGGGAGGGGGCAATCAGCCCCAGCATTTT. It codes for CAWSRGGGNQPQHF. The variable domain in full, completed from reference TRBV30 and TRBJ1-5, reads SQTIHQWPATLVQPVGSPLSLECTVEGTSNPNLYWYRQAAGRGLQLLFYSVGIGQISSEVPQNLSASRPQDRQFILSSKKLLLSDSGFYLCAWSRGGGNQPQHFGDGTRLSIL.

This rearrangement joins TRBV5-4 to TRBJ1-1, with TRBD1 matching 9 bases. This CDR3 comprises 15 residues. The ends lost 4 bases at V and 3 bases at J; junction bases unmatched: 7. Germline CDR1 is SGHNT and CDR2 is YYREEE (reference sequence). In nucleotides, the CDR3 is TGTGCCAGCAGCAAAGGGACAGGGCGTTACACTGAAGCTTTCTTT. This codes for CASSKGTGRYTEAFF.

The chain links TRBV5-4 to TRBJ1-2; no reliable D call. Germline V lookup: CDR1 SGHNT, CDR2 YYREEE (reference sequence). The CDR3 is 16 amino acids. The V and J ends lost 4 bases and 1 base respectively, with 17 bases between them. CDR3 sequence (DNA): TGTGCCAGCAGCCCCGATTGGGTGCGGGGTAACTATGGCTACACCTTC. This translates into CASSPDWVRGNYGYTF.

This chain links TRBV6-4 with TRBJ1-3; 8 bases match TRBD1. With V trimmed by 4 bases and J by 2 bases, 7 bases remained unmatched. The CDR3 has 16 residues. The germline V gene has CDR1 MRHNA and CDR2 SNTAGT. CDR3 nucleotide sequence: TGTGCCAGCAGTGTCAACCGGACAGGGACTGGAAACACCATATATTTT. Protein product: CASSVNRTGTGNTIYF.

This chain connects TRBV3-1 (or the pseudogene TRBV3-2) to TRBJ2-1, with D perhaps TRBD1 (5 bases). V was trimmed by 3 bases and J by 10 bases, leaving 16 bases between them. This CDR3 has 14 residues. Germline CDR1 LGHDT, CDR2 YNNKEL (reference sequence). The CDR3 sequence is CASSQGRRGREQFF. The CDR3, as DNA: TGTGCCAGCAGCCAGGGTAGAAGGGGCCGAGAGCAGTTCTTC.

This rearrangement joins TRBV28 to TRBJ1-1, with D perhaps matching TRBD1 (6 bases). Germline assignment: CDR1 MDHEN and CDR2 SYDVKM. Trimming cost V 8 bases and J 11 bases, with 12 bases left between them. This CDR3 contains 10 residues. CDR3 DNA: TGTGCCAGCCTACAGGGTCAGGCTTTCTTT. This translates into CASLQGQAFF.

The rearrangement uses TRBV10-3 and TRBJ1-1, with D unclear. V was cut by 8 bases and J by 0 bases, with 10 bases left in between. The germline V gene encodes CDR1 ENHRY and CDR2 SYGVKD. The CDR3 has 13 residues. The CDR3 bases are TGTGCCATCGGACTGAACATGAACACTGAAGCTTTCTTT. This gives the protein CAIGLNMNTEAFF.

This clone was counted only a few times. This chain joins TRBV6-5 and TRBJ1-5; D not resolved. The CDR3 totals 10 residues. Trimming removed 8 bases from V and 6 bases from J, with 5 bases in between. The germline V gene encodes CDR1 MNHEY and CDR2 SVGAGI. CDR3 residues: CASGSQPQHF. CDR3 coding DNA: TGTGCCAGCGGGAGTCAGCCCCAGCATTTT.

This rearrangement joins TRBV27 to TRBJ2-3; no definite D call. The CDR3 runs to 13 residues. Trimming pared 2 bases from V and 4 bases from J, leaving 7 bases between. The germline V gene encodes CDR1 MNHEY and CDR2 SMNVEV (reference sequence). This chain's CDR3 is CASSLLGSDTQYF. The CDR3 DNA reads TGTGCCAGCAGTTTACTGGGCTCAGATACGCAGTATTTT.

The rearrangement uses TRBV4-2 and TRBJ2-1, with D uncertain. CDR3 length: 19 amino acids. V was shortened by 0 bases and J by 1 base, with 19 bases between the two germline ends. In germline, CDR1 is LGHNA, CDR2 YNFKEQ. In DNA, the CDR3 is TGTGCCAGCAGCCAAGATCCTTATAGAGGCTATCTGTCCTACAATGAGCAGTTCTTC. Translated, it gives CASSQDPYRGYLSYNEQFF.

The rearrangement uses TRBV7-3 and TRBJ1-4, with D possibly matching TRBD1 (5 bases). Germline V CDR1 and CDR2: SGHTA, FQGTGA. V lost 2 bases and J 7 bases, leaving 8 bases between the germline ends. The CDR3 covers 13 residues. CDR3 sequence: CASSLLGGEKLFF. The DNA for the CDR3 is TGTGCCAGCAGCTTATTGGGGGGTGAAAAACTGTTTTTT.

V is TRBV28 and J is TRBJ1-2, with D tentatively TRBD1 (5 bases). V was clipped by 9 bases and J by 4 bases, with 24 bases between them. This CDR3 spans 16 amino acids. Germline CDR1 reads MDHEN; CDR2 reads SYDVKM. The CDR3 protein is CASSTAAEDRIYGYTF. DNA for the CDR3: TGTGCCAGTAGTACAGCCGCCGAAGACAGAATCTATGGCTACACCTTC.

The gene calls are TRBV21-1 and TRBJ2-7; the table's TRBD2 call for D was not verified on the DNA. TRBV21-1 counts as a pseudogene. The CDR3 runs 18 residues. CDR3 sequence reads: CASSSIRAGGPRSHEQYF. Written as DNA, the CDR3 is TGTGCCAGCAGCTCAATACGAGCGGGAGGGCCGAGGTCTCACGAGCAGTACTTC.